This TCR beta chain was sequenced in a study of human T cells and chemical hapten exposure. Within the library, unique molecular identifiers were attached to each individual cDNA molecule. Authors' analysis steps: Individual samples carried between 23,224 and 690,600 TCRs, with roughly 95,000 as the median. TCRdb processed the RACE reads anew with MiXCR; each CDR3 protein has one entry. For this entry, the V and J calls and clone size follow TCRdb and not the study's own pipeline. The data show about 81,000 distinct CDR3 sequences, 6% to 9% seen once. V was pared by 2 bases and J by 3 bases, with 6 bases of the junction left unmatched. The CDR3 length is 16 residues. In germline, CDR1 is SEHNR, CDR2 FQNEAQ (reference sequence). Time point in this sample: patch test 1, 2 weeks after DPC sensitization. The treatment was: therapeutic diphenylcyclopropenone sensitization with weekly scalp DPC. The authors' total RNA extraction used unfractionated whole blood.

This rearrangement joins TRBV7-9 to TRBJ1-3; 8 bases align to TRBD1. The sequencing here drew on whole blood, taken in connection with sensitization to the hapten diphenylcyclopropenone (DPC). This TCR was sampled from a woman aged 30 to 39 with alopecia areata. Some clones in this sample may be carry-over from other donors' samples. The chain's CDR3 is CASSLFTGGNGNTIYF. The CDR3 coding sequence is TGTGCCAGCAGCTTATTTACAGGGGGTAATGGAAACACCATATATTTT.